The source of this T cell receptor (beta chain) is a study of blood T cell repertoires in COVID-19. Study information: Samples representing acute and convalescent COVID-19 were sourced from the United States, Italy and Spain. The cDNA or gDNA used as material had been derived from T cells, B-cell-depleted T cells, or PBMCs.

Trimming took 0 bases from V and 5 from J, leaving 21 bases between them. From germline, CDR1 is SGHDT and CDR2 YYEEEE. This CDR3 has 17 residues. The authors' processing: The assay estimated nucleated cells by amplifying reference gene primers. The protocol was immunoSEQ multiplex PCR, while the TCRdb copy is restricted to in-frame clones and leaves out a portion. V, J and clone size derive from that table, while D and trimming were established from the DNA sequence. The table lists more than 90,000 clones, roughly 86% of them singletons. The chain uses TRBV5-6 and TRBJ2-7, with D perhaps TRBD2 (6 bases). Sequencing input: peripheral blood. The receptor was derived from a man between 35 and 55 years old with acute or convalescent COVID-19. CDR3 in amino acids: CASSLVSSRDRGNEQYF. The CDR3 DNA is TGTGCCAGCAGCTTGGTCAGTTCGAGGGATCGGGGGAACGAGCAGTACTTC.